These T cell receptor beta chains were read from a single sample in a study of blood T cell repertoires in COVID-19. Assay: immunoSEQ multiplex PCR; the TCRdb copy retains only in-frame clones and omits some. The profile shows around 80,000 clones, about four fifths of them singletons. The sample comprised peripheral blood. The receptors were sampled from a human donor in a cohort sampled during active COVID-19. The CDR3 runs from the conserved cysteine through the conserved F or W. The D gene is left open where the match is weak. The listing skips clone size in some rows; elsewhere it reads once, few, many or a size class.

cdr3_aa cdr3_nt clone_size v_call d_call j_call
CASSPTGAAGGGEQFF TGTGCCAGCAGCCCTACAGGGGCAGCGGGAGGGGGTGAGCAGTTCTTC - TRBV7-3 TRBD2 TRBJ2-1
CASSLSLQYF TGTGCCAGCAGTTTATCTCTCCAGTACTTC - TRBV27 - TRBJ2-7
CASSPGGGRTYEQYF TGCGCCAGCAGCCCTGGGGGGGGGCGAACCTACGAGCAGTACTTC - TRBV5-1 - TRBJ2-7
CASSLRQGFNQETQYF TGTGCCAGCAGTTTAAGGCAGGGGTTTAACCAAGAGACCCAGTACTTC - TRBV27 - TRBJ2-5
CASSADSRDEQYF TGTGCCAGCAGCGCCGATTCTAGAGACGAGCAGTACTTC - TRBV5-6 - TRBJ2-7
CASSVTSGRTNEQFF TGTGCCAGCAGCGTGACTAGCGGGAGGACCAATGAGCAGTTCTTC - TRBV9 TRBD2 TRBJ2-1
CASSGTGNYGYTF TGTGCCAGCAGTGGGACAGGGAACTATGGCTACACCTTC - TRBV2 TRBD1 TRBJ1-2
CASSLSGTGPYEQYF TGTGCCAGCAGCTTAAGTGGGACAGGGCCCTACGAGCAGTACTTC - TRBV7-9 TRBD1 TRBJ2-7
CASSFNYRGVGSYTASPLHF TGCGCCAGCAGCTTTAACTACAGAGGTGTAGGGAGTTATACGGCTTCACCCCTCCACTTT few TRBV5-1 - TRBJ1-6
CASNPTGGYTGELFF TGCGCCAGCAACCCAACAGGGGGATACACCGGGGAGCTGTTTTTT few TRBV5-1 TRBD1 TRBJ2-2
CASSSPRGGRETQYF TGTGCCAGCAGTTCCCCCCGGGGTGGGAGAGAGACCCAGTACTTC - TRBV27 - TRBJ2-5
CASSPPGAGTGELFF TGTGCCAGCAGCCCCCCAGGGGCTGGGACCGGGGAGCTGTTTTTT few TRBV28 - TRBJ2-2
CASSVRSGTEAFF TGTGCCAGCAGCGTTAGAAGCGGAACTGAAGCTTTCTTT - TRBV9 - TRBJ1-1
CASSVGRLRAGDPETQYF TGTGCCAGCAGCGTAGGGAGGTTAAGGGCGGGAGATCCAGAGACCCAGTACTTC - TRBV9 TRBD2 TRBJ2-5
CAANRLAGGTDTQYF TGTGCCGCGAACCGGCTAGCGGGAGGAACAGATACGCAGTATTTT - TRBV6-6 TRBD2 TRBJ2-3
CASSLGGDGQPQHF TGCGCCAGCAGCTTGGGGGGGGACGGTCAGCCCCAGCATTTT - TRBV5-1 - TRBJ1-5
CASSSTGNYGYTF TGCGCCAGCAGCTCGACAGGAAACTATGGCTACACCTTC - TRBV5-1 - TRBJ1-2
CSVEDPGTSGSYEQYF TGCAGCGTTGAAGACCCCGGGACAAGTGGCTCCTACGAGCAGTACTTC once TRBV29-1 - TRBJ2-7
CSPRPGLADTQYF TGCAGCCCCAGACCGGGACTGGCGGATACGCAGTATTTT - TRBV29-1 - TRBJ2-3
CASSVNLGGSGELFF TGTGCCAGCAGCGTGAACCTGGGGGGGTCCGGGGAGCTGTTTTTT once TRBV7-9 TRBD2 TRBJ2-2
CASTNDRTRRADTQYF TGTGCCAGCACCAACGACAGGACTAGACGGGCAGATACGCAGTATTTT - TRBV6-6 - TRBJ2-3
CASSEELAGVHTQYF TGTGCCAGCAGTGAAGAACTAGCGGGGGTCCATACGCAGTATTTT - TRBV6-4 TRBD2 TRBJ2-3
CASSQSWDRDEKLFF TGTGCCAGCAGCCAATCCTGGGACAGGGACGAAAAACTGTTTTTT - TRBV4-2 TRBD1 TRBJ1-4
CAIATGGVYQPQHF TGTGCCATTGCTACAGGGGGCGTATATCAGCCCCAGCATTTT - TRBV24-1 TRBD1 TRBJ1-5
CASSTGTGGGLSPLHF TGTGCCAGCAGCACTGGGACAGGGGGCGGACTTTCACCCCTCCACTTT - TRBV7-9 TRBD1 TRBJ1-6
CAIEGVSGNTIYF TGTGCCATCGAGGGCGTCTCTGGAAACACCATATATTTT - TRBV10-3 - TRBJ1-3
CATRVYQETQYF TGTGCCACCCGGGTCTACCAAGAGACCCAGTACTTC few TRBV27 - TRBJ2-5
CASSPYRGGYNEQFF TGTGCCAGCAGCCCTTATAGGGGGGGTTACAATGAGCAGTTCTTC - TRBV14 - TRBJ2-1
CASSPDRYTDTQYF TGTGCCAGCAGTCCAGACAGATACACAGATACGCAGTATTTT - TRBV2 - TRBJ2-3
CASSSPRFSGETQYF TGTGCCAGCAGCTCCCCAAGGTTTTCAGGAGAGACCCAGTACTTC - TRBV5-4 - TRBJ2-5
CASRPGRDRGNQPQHF TGTGCCAGTAGACCTGGGAGGGACCGGGGCAATCAGCCCCAGCATTTT - TRBV19 - TRBJ1-5
CASSKEAKRGRVTAEAFF TGTGCCAGCAGCAAAGAAGCAAAGCGGGGGAGGGTAACCGCTGAAGCTTTCTTT - TRBV21-1 - TRBJ1-1
CASSFSGLGETQYF TGTGCCAGCAGCTTCAGCGGCCTAGGGGAGACCCAGTACTTC - TRBV7-9 - TRBJ2-5
CASSKEVTTGELFF TGTGCCAGCAGCAAAGAGGTTACCACCGGGGAGCTGTTTTTT - TRBV7-6 - TRBJ2-2
CASSTGHNSPLHF TGTGCCAGCAGCACAGGGCATAATTCACCCCTCCACTTT - TRBV9 - TRBJ1-6
CASSWFGTGAKGYTF TGTGCCAGCAGCTGGTTCGGGACAGGAGCCAAAGGCTACACCTTC many TRBV5-4 TRBD1 TRBJ1-2
CASISGGLGTEAFF TGTGCCAGTATCTCGGGGGGGCTCGGGACTGAAGCTTTCTTT - TRBV19 - TRBJ1-1
CASSPRLVPETQYF TGTGCCAGCAGTCCGCGACTAGTCCCAGAGACCCAGTACTTC - TRBV27 - TRBJ2-5
CASSFQAGDTGELFF TGCGCCAGCAGCTTTCAGGCAGGGGACACCGGGGAGCTGTTTTTT - TRBV5-1 - TRBJ2-2
CASSVSSGRGQFF TGTGCCAGCAGCGTCTCTAGCGGGAGGGGGCAGTTCTTC - TRBV7-9 TRBD2 TRBJ2-1
CATSKIEGKAFF TGTGCCACCAGCAAAATAGAGGGCAAAGCTTTCTTT few TRBV15 - TRBJ1-1
CASSWAGLRNSPLHF TGTGCCAGCAGCTGGGCGGGCTTGCGGAATTCACCCCTCCACTTT - TRBV28 - TRBJ1-6
CSVGGQYFTDTQYF TGCAGCGTTGGAGGCCAGTATTTCACAGATACGCAGTATTTT - TRBV29-1 - TRBJ2-3